This is a list of T cell receptor beta chains from one sample in a study of blood T cell repertoires in COVID-19. Assay used: immunoSEQ multiplex PCR; TCRdb lists only in-frame clones, some missing. Among about 100,000 clones listed, 80% were seen once. Sequences were obtained from peripheral blood. All receptors come from a man aged 65 to 79 with active or convalescent COVID-19. CDR3s include the opening cysteine and the closing phenylalanine or tryptophan. Fields, in order: CDR3 DNA, CDR3 protein, D gene, CDR3 length, J gene, V gene, clone size. A D gene is named only where the DNA matches it firmly. A row's size may be missing; if present it is once, few, many or a size class.

cdr3_nt: TGTGCCAGTAATACCCCGGGGGCAGGGGGTAACACCGGGGAGCTGTTTTTT
cdr3_aa: CASNTPGAGGNTGELFF
d_call: -
cdr3_length: 17
j_call: TRBJ2-2
v_call: TRBV19
clone_size: -

cdr3_nt: TGTGCCAGCAGCCGAGGGGGCCCCGGTGGCTACACCTTC
cdr3_aa: CASSRGGPGGYTF
d_call: TRBD1
cdr3_length: 13
j_call: TRBJ1-2
v_call: TRBV7-9
clone_size: -

cdr3_nt: TGTGCCAGCAGCCTGGAGACAGGGAGTTCACCCCTCCACTTT
cdr3_aa: CASSLETGSSPLHF
d_call: TRBD1
cdr3_length: 14
j_call: TRBJ1-6
v_call: TRBV3-1/TRBV3-2
clone_size: -

cdr3_nt: TGTGCCTGGAGTGTCCTCGACAGGGGCACCGGGGAGCTGTTTTTT
cdr3_aa: CAWSVLDRGTGELFF
d_call: TRBD1
cdr3_length: 15
j_call: TRBJ2-2
v_call: TRBV30
clone_size: once

cdr3_nt: TGTGCCAGCAGCACCACGGGGTTCCCTGAAGCTTTCTTT
cdr3_aa: CASSTTGFPEAFF
d_call: -
cdr3_length: 13
j_call: TRBJ1-1
v_call: TRBV12-3/TRBV12-4
clone_size: -

cdr3_nt: TGTGCCAGCAGCGAGAGGAGATCTCCAATCTACGAGCAGTACTTC
cdr3_aa: CASSERRSPIYEQYF
d_call: -
cdr3_length: 15
j_call: TRBJ2-7
v_call: TRBV7-2
clone_size: -

cdr3_nt: TGTGCCACCAGTGACGGCCGTAAGGGACTAGCGGGGTTCAATGAGCAGTTCTTC
cdr3_aa: CATSDGRKGLAGFNEQFF
d_call: TRBD2
cdr3_length: 18
j_call: TRBJ2-1
v_call: TRBV24-1
clone_size: -

cdr3_nt: TGTGCCAGTACTAACCTAGCAGGTACAGATACGCAGTATTTT
cdr3_aa: CASTNLAGTDTQYF
d_call: -
cdr3_length: 14
j_call: TRBJ2-3
v_call: TRBV19
clone_size: -

cdr3_nt: TGTGCCTGGAGCACAACACTTCGACAGGGCTGGACCAATTCACCCCTCCACTTT
cdr3_aa: CAWSTTLRQGWTNSPLHF
d_call: TRBD1
cdr3_length: 18
j_call: TRBJ1-6
v_call: TRBV30
clone_size: -

cdr3_nt: TGTGCCAGCTCACTCACAGGTAGCGGAGTCAATCAGCCCCAGCATTTT
cdr3_aa: CASSLTGSGVNQPQHF
d_call: -
cdr3_length: 16
j_call: TRBJ1-5
v_call: TRBV18
clone_size: -

cdr3_nt: TGCGCCAGCAGTGAAAACAGGGGCACCTTCTATGGCTACACCTTC
cdr3_aa: CASSENRGTFYGYTF
d_call: TRBD1
cdr3_length: 15
j_call: TRBJ1-2
v_call: TRBV10-1
clone_size: few

cdr3_nt: TGTGCCAGCAGCTTAAGTGGGAGCTCCTACAATGAGCAGTTCTTC
cdr3_aa: CASSLSGSSYNEQFF
d_call: -
cdr3_length: 15
j_call: TRBJ2-1
v_call: TRBV7-3
clone_size: many

cdr3_nt: TGTGCCAGTAGTATAGGGATCAGGGTCACTGAAGCTTTCTTT
cdr3_aa: CASSIGIRVTEAFF
d_call: -
cdr3_length: 14
j_call: TRBJ1-1
v_call: TRBV19
clone_size: -

cdr3_nt: TGTGCTAGTGCGGGTACCAAAAACATTCAGTACTTC
cdr3_aa: CASAGTKNIQYF
d_call: -
cdr3_length: 12
j_call: TRBJ2-4
v_call: TRBV12-5
clone_size: -

cdr3_nt: TGCAGCGTTCGATTGGGGGCGGGAGGCCCTCGCTACGAGCAGTACTTC
cdr3_aa: CSVRLGAGGPRYEQYF
d_call: TRBD2
cdr3_length: 16
j_call: TRBJ2-7
v_call: TRBV29-1
clone_size: -

cdr3_nt: TGTGCCAGCAGAGGGGCTACAACTAATGAAAAACTGTTTTTT
cdr3_aa: CASRGATTNEKLFF
d_call: -
cdr3_length: 14
j_call: TRBJ1-4
v_call: TRBV27
clone_size: -